These T cell receptor beta chains were read from a single sample in a study of vaccination effects on CD4 cells after COVID-19. Antigens of these TCRs are unknown. Here immunoSEQ multiplex PCR was the method, and the copy in TCRdb shows in-frame clones only, minus some. Here the sample spans about 45,000 clones, approximately 70% being singletons. Sample: CD4+ T cells from PBMCs cultured with a peptide pool, taken before COVID-19 vaccination. The origin of the receptors is a human donor who had a prior SARS-CoV-2 infection. CDR3s include the opening cysteine and the closing phenylalanine or tryptophan. Each record gives: J gene, V gene, D gene, clone size, CDR3 protein, CDR3 DNA. A D gene is named only where the DNA matches it firmly. Clone size is not always given. Where it is, it says once, few, many or a class for expanded clones.

>TRBJ1-5|TRBV6-5|-|-
CASGPGRQPQHF
TGTGCCAGCGGGCCAGGGAGGCAGCCCCAGCATTTT
>TRBJ1-3|TRBV30|-|-
CAWSGSFGNTIYF
TGTGCCTGGAGTGGGAGTTTTGGAAACACCATATATTTT
>TRBJ1-2|TRBV5-6|-|-
CASSLVKDSIYGYTF
TGTGCCAGCAGCTTGGTTAAGGACTCAATTTATGGCTACACCTTC
>TRBJ2-1|TRBV12-3/TRBV12-4|-|-
CASSLENEQFF
TGTGCCAGCAGTTTAGAGAATGAGCAGTTCTTC
>TRBJ1-5|TRBV7-2|TRBD1|-
CASSWVTGEPQHF
TGTGCCAGCAGCTGGGTGACAGGGGAACCCCAGCATTTT
>TRBJ2-7|TRBV7-2|TRBD2|few
CASSPRLAGSYYEQYF
TGTGCCAGCAGCCCAAGACTAGCGGGCTCCTACTACGAGCAGTACTTC
>TRBJ1-2|TRBV18|-|-
CASSPPRGGRMDGYTF
TGTGCCAGCTCACCACCGAGAGGGGGGAGGATGGATGGCTACACCTTC
>TRBJ1-6|TRBV9|TRBD1|-
CASSPQGDSYSPLHF
TGTGCCAGCAGCCCCCAGGGGGACAGTTATTCACCCCTCCACTTT
>TRBJ1-6|TRBV7-3|TRBD1|-
CASSQTGVNSPLHF
TGTGCCAGCAGCCAGACAGGGGTCAATTCACCCCTCCACTTT
>TRBJ2-5|TRBV11-2|-|-
CASSPKETQYF
TGTGCCAGCAGCCCAAAAGAGACCCAGTACTTC
>TRBJ2-3|TRBV18|-|few
CASSPVGGGTDTQYF
TGTGCCAGCTCACCGGTGGGGGGTGGCACAGATACGCAGTATTTT
>TRBJ2-5|TRBV11-1|-|-
CASSLGQIQETQYF
TGTGCCAGCAGCCTCGGACAGATTCAAGAGACCCAGTACTTC
>TRBJ1-1|TRBV5-1|TRBD1|few
CASSPWTGSRAEAFF
TGCGCCAGCAGCCCCTGGACAGGGTCAAGGGCTGAAGCTTTCTTT
>TRBJ1-6|TRBV30|-|-
CAWSPMGDRDSPLHF
TGTGCCTGGAGTCCCATGGGGGATCGGGATTCACCCCTCCACTTT
>TRBJ1-2|TRBV2|TRBD1|-
CASSEVAGGDYGYTF
TGTGCCAGCAGTGAGGTCGCAGGGGGGGACTATGGCTACACCTTC
>TRBJ2-1|TRBV23-1|TRBD2|-
CASSEGLADYNEQFF
TGCGCCAGCAGCGAGGGACTAGCGGACTACAATGAGCAGTTCTTC
>TRBJ1-3|TRBV21-1|-|few
CASSNRGGGLGNTIYF
TGTGCCAGCAGCAACAGGGGAGGGGGGTTGGGAAACACCATATATTTT
>TRBJ2-7|TRBV10-3|-|-
CAIRSGTPPHYEQYF
TGTGCCATCAGGTCCGGGACGCCGCCGCACTACGAGCAGTACTTC
>TRBJ2-3|TRBV5-4|-|-
CASRDRGPDTQYF
TGTGCCAGCAGAGATCGAGGTCCAGATACGCAGTATTTT
>TRBJ1-1|TRBV6-5|TRBD1|few
CASSRGRKNTEAFF
TGTGCCAGCAGTAGGGGGCGGAAGAACACTGAAGCTTTCTTT
>TRBJ2-1|TRBV18|TRBD2|-
CASSPPNLAGVNEQFF
TGTGCCAGCTCACCACCGAACCTAGCGGGGGTGAATGAGCAGTTCTTC
>TRBJ1-2|TRBV9|-|once
CASSVAGVRSYGYTF
TGTGCCAGCAGCGTAGCGGGGGTTCGTTCCTATGGCTACACCTTC
>TRBJ1-2|TRBV12-3/TRBV12-4|-|-
CASSLRLEGGYTF
TGTGCCAGCAGTTTACGTTTGGAGGGTGGCTACACCTTC
>TRBJ2-3|TRBV6-2/TRBV6-3|TRBD2|-
CASSYYREADTQYF
TGTGCCAGCAGTTACTACCGGGAGGCAGATACGCAGTATTTT
>TRBJ2-5|TRBV25-1|TRBD1|-
CASGGGQGMGQETQYF
TGTGCCAGCGGGGGGGGACAGGGTATGGGCCAAGAGACCCAGTACTTC
>TRBJ2-7|TRBV28|TRBD1|medium-sized
CASSILPGQGTYEQYF
TGTGCCAGCAGTATTTTACCGGGACAGGGGACCTACGAGCAGTACTTC
>TRBJ2-1|TRBV7-2|TRBD2|few
CASSLASGVYNEQFF
TGTGCCAGCAGCTTAGCTAGCGGGGTTTACAATGAGCAGTTCTTC
>TRBJ2-1|TRBV5-1|-|-
CASSPTRAARSYNEQFF
TGCGCCAGCAGCCCAACACGGGCGGCAAGATCCTACAATGAGCAGTTCTTC
>TRBJ1-2|TRBV6-6|TRBD1|few
CASSPRQGASSVYGYTF
TGTGCCAGCAGTCCCCGACAGGGGGCTTCTTCCGTATATGGCTACACCTTC
>TRBJ1-2|TRBV9|-|few
CASSEGTLTNYGYTF
TGTGCCAGCAGCGAGGGGACATTAACTAACTATGGCTACACCTTC
>TRBJ2-5|TRBV7-2|TRBD2|-
CASSLARASGGGETQYF
TGTGCCAGCAGCTTAGCGAGGGCTAGCGGGGGTGGAGAGACCCAGTACTTC
>TRBJ2-5|TRBV12-5|-|-
CASAWGARETQYF
TGTGCTAGCGCCTGGGGGGCCCGAGAGACCCAGTACTTC
>TRBJ2-7|TRBV9|-|-
CASSVDFPTGDRRGSPGSYEQYF
TGTGCCAGCAGCGTAGATTTCCCGACGGGAGACCGACGGGGGAGTCCGGGGTCCTACGAGCAGTACTTC
>TRBJ2-1|TRBV24-1|TRBD2|-
CATSNPTSGDNEQFF
TGTGCCACCAGTAACCCAACTAGCGGGGACAATGAGCAGTTCTTC
>TRBJ2-7|TRBV11-2|-|few
CASSMELADEQYF
TGTGCCAGCAGCATGGAACTAGCAGACGAGCAGTACTTC
>TRBJ1-1|TRBV6-5|-|-
CASSPEVGDTEAFF
TGTGCCAGCAGCCCGGAAGTCGGGGACACTGAAGCTTTCTTT
>TRBJ2-5|TRBV18|-|-
CASSPPGFRGETQYF
TGTGCCAGCTCACCACCGGGCTTCAGAGGGGAGACCCAGTACTTC
>TRBJ2-7|TRBV18|TRBD2|-
CASSPISYQRDYEQYF
TGTGCCAGCTCACCAATTTCTTATCAGCGGGACTACGAGCAGTACTTC
>TRBJ1-1|TRBV9|-|-
CASSRQALNTEAFF
TGTGCCAGCAGCAGACAGGCGCTGAACACTGAAGCTTTCTTT
>TRBJ1-2|TRBV6-6|TRBD1|-
CASSYTGTAGYTF
TGTGCCAGCAGTTACACCGGGACAGCTGGCTACACCTTC
>TRBJ2-3|TRBV11-3|-|-
CASSLITGGTDTQYF
TGTGCCAGCAGCTTAATAACAGGAGGCACAGATACGCAGTATTTT
>TRBJ2-1|TRBV25-1|TRBD2|-
CASSETTSGGNEQFF
TGTGCCAGCAGTGAGACGACTAGCGGGGGCAATGAGCAGTTCTTC
>TRBJ1-2|TRBV19|TRBD1|-
CASSTPGQGNYGYTF
TGTGCCAGTAGTACCCCGGGACAGGGGAACTATGGCTACACCTTC
>TRBJ2-7|TRBV4-2|-|once
CASTSGAADIYEQYF
TGTGCCAGCACCTCGGGGGCAGCCGATATCTACGAGCAGTACTTC
>TRBJ2-7|TRBV7-9|-|-
CASSARGPAGTLSYEQYF
TGTGCCAGCAGCGCTCGAGGACCGGCGGGGACTCTCTCCTACGAGCAGTACTTC
>TRBJ2-3|TRBV5-1|-|-
CASSVDSGEPSDTQYF
TGCGCCAGCAGCGTAGATAGCGGTGAACCGTCAGATACGCAGTATTTT
>TRBJ2-2|TRBV6-5|-|-
CASSKLTGTGELFF
TGTGCCAGCAGTAAATTAACGGGGACCGGGGAGCTGTTTTTT
>TRBJ1-1|TRBV7-2|-|-
CASSLAQGTEAFF
TGTGCCAGCAGCTTAGCGCAGGGCACTGAAGCTTTCTTT
>TRBJ2-1|TRBV5-1|-|-
CASSLGHYNEQFF
TGCGCCAGCAGCCTCGGGCACTACAATGAGCAGTTCTTC
>TRBJ1-6|TRBV30|-|-
CACRTRWDNSPLHF
TGTGCCTGTCGGACACGGTGGGATAATTCACCCCTCCACTTT
>TRBJ2-3|TRBV6-5|TRBD2|-
CASRLAGVQYF
TGTGCCAGCAGACTAGCGGGGGTGCAGTATTTT
>TRBJ2-7|TRBV5-1|-|-
CASSLATGWNYEQYF
TGCGCCAGCAGCTTGGCCACGGGATGGAACTACGAGCAGTACTTC
>TRBJ2-5|TRBV12-5|TRBD2|-
CASGTSGSLEETQYF
TGTGCTAGTGGCACTAGCGGGAGTCTAGAAGAGACCCAGTACTTC
>TRBJ2-7|TRBV2|-|few
CASSLPLTYEQYF
TGTGCCAGCTCCCTGCCGCTGACCTACGAGCAGTACTTC
>TRBJ1-6|TRBV28|-|-
CASSRTPGLNNSPLHF
TGTGCCAGCAGTCGCACCCCTGGACTTAATAATTCACCCCTCCACTTT